These 18 T cell receptor beta chains were sequenced from one sample in a study of early T cells in non-severe SARS-CoV-2 infection. MiXCR was run by TCRdb on the 5' RACE reads, yielding one entry per CDR3 protein. The sample holds about 68,000 distinct CDR3 sequences, 12% seen once. Sequences were obtained from whole blood. These receptors originate from an adult who was a healthcare worker with PCR-confirmed SARS-CoV-2 infection or an uninfected control (not recorded which).

In regard to this clonotype: This may be a read error, as it is one base from a much larger clone. The rearrangement links TRBV9 to TRBJ2-3; tentatively, D is TRBD1 or TRBD2 (5 bases each). There are 14 residues in the CDR3. Per germline, CDR1 SGDLS and CDR2 YYNGEE. DNA of the CDR3: TGTGCCAGCACCCAAGGGACGGTAGCAGATACGCGGTATTTT. Translating gives CASTQGTVADTRYF.

CDR3 region: CASSPTLRDTSGNTIYF. CDR3 bases: TGTGCCAGCAGTCCAACCCTGAGGGACACTTCTGGAAACACCATATATTTT. The chain uses TRBV12-3 or TRBV12-4 and TRBJ1-3; weak D call: TRBD1 (6 bases). V was trimmed by 5 bases and J by 1 base, leaving 18 bases between them. CDR3 length equals 17 residues.

Only a few counts were recorded for this clonotype. This rearrangement joins TRBV29-1 to TRBJ2-7; D unclear. This CDR3 has 12 residues. The germline V gene has CDR1 SQVTM and CDR2 ANQGSEA. Trimming pared 4 bases from V and 0 bases from J, leaving 7 bases between. As DNA, the CDR3 is TGCAGCGTTGTAGGGATCTCCTACGAGCAGTACTTC. Residues: CSVVGISYEQYF.

The V and J genes are TRBV24-1 and TRBJ2-3; D is ambiguous. Looked up from germline, CDR1 is KGHDR and CDR2 is SFDVKD. V lost 4 bases and J lost 6, with 10 bases in between. This CDR3 has 13 amino acids. The CDR3 here is CATSDVYLDTQYF. The CDR3 DNA reads TGTGCCACCAGTGACGTCTATCTGGATACGCAGTATTTT.

This clonotype was observed at least ten times. The chain couples TRBV30 to TRBJ1-2; no reliable D call. Germline V gives CDR1 GTSNPN, CDR2 SVGIG (reference sequence). CDR3 size: 12 residues. The V end lost 3 bases, the J end lost 10 bases, and 15 bases lay between the germline ends. CDR3 protein: CAWRPSFTDYTF. In DNA form, the CDR3 reads TGTGCCTGGAGGCCCTCGTTCACTGACTACACCTTC.

This clonotype was seen a handful of times. The chain has TRBV6-1 and TRBJ1-2; no firm D call. The CDR3 extends over 17 amino acids. Per germline, CDR1 MNHNS and CDR2 SASEGT. V was pared by 3 bases and J by 4 bases, with 21 bases between. The CDR3 bases are TGTGCCAGCAGTGATTGGATGATTGCGGGGTTTCGCTATGGCTACACCTTC. It translates to CASSDWMIAGFRYGYTF.

The V and J genes are TRBV6-6 and TRBJ2-1, with D perhaps TRBD2 (5 bases). V lost 2 bases and J lost 0, with 8 bases in between. The CDR3 runs to 15 residues. CDR1 and CDR2 from the germline V gene are MNHNY and SVGAGI (reference sequence). The CDR3 DNA sequence: TGTGCCAGCAGTTACGGGGAGAACTCCTACAATGAGCAGTTCTTC. It encodes CASSYGENSYNEQFF.

This clonotype was recorded many times. The chain recombines TRBV7-6 with TRBJ2-5, with 8 bases aligning to TRBD2. Trimming cost V 3 bases and J 3 bases; bases outside gene matches: 3. CDR1 is SGHVS and CDR2 is FNYEAQ in the germline V gene. CDR3 length: 14 amino acids. For the CDR3, the DNA is TGTGCCAGCAGCTTGGCGGGGGGTGAAGAGACCCAGTACTTC. It is translated as CASSLAGGEETQYF.

With regard to this clonotype: This clone may be a read error of a much larger clone one base away. The V gene is TRBV6-6, the J gene TRBJ2-7; D may be TRBD1 (7 bases). V was trimmed by 4 bases and J by 7 bases, leaving 17 bases between them. This CDR3 has 14 residues. Germline V gene lookup returns CDR1 MNHNY and CDR2 SVGAGI (reference sequence). CDR3 nucleotides: TGTGCCAGCAGTTTCCAGGGGGGCCGCTCGGAGCAGTACTTC. Translated, it gives CASSFQGGRSEQYF.

This clonotype appeared many times. The chain couples TRBV12-3 or TRBV12-4 to TRBJ2-5; the match to TRBD2 covers 7 bases. The CDR3 consists of 14 residues. Trimming took 7 bases from V and 0 from J; bases not matched to a gene: 5. The DNA for the CDR3 is TGTGCCAGCAACTTCGGGGGGTACCAAGAGACCCAGTACTTC. This translates into CASNFGGYQETQYF.

This clonotype was seen a handful of times. The V gene is TRBV3-1, the J gene TRBJ1-1; D remains unclear. The ends were cut back, 2 bases at V and 0 bases at J, with 10 bases in the middle. The CDR3 runs 15 residues. CDR1 LGHDT and CDR2 YNNKEL come from the germline V gene (reference sequence). In nucleotides, the CDR3 is TGTGCCAGCAGCCAATCCGGGAGAGTGAACACTGAAGCTTTCTTT. Encoded protein: CASSQSGRVNTEAFF.

This clonotype appeared many times. The chain links TRBV11-2 to TRBJ1-6; the D is unclear. CDR1 and CDR2 from the germline V gene are SGHAT and FQNNGV. This CDR3 has 15 amino acids. Deletions cut 5 bases from V and 8 bases from J, with 16 bases between. CDR3 coding DNA: TGTGCCAGCAGCCTCACCTTCGACGGCTATTCACCCCTCCACTTT. Protein: CASSLTFDGYSPLHF.

The chain has TRBV19 and TRBJ1-5; D is unclear. Germline CDR1 is LNHDA and CDR2 is SQIVND (reference sequence). V dropped 3 bases and J dropped 6 bases, with 9 bases sitting between them. The CDR3 is made up of 13 amino acids. As DNA, the CDR3 is TGTGCCAGTAGTATTCGTCGGGGTCAGCCCCAGCATTTT. It codes for CASSIRRGQPQHF.

The V call is TRBV12-3 or TRBV12-4, the J call TRBJ2-3; TRBD1 aligns across 7 bases. The trim removed 5 bases at V and 3 bases at J, leaving 17 bases unmatched. The CDR3 is 18 residues long. The CDR3 DNA reads as TGTGCCAGCAGTCTATACCCGTCGACAGGGCTTTTGACAGATACGCAGTATTTT. This encodes CASSLYPSTGLLTDTQYF.

CDR3 amino acids: CASSLGTPWGYTF. The CDR3 nucleotides are TGTGCCAGCAGCTTAGGTACCCCCTGGGGCTACACCTTC. This chain joins TRBV7-8 and TRBJ1-2; no reliable D call. Trimming left V 1 base short and J 8 bases short, with 11 bases between. Germline lookup yields CDR1 SGHVS and CDR2 FQNEAQ. The CDR3 sequence is 13 residues long.

This clonotype was observed a handful of times. The rearrangement links TRBV11-1 to TRBJ1-1; perhaps TRBD1 as D (5 bases). Trimming shortened V by 5 bases and J by 4 bases, and 11 bases separated the two germline ends. Germline V gene data show CDR1 as SGHAT and CDR2 as FQDESV (reference sequence). The CDR3 runs 13 residues. CDR3 coding DNA: TGTGCCAGCAGCCTATCAGGGCTCACTGAAGCTTTCTTT. Its protein is CASSLSGLTEAFF.

This clonotype occurred a few times. The rearrangement links TRBV7-6 to TRBJ2-5; D assignment may be TRBD1 or TRBD2 (6 bases each). Germline V lookup: CDR1 SGHVS, CDR2 FNYEAQ. Between the trimmed V and J ends, which lost 5 bases and 4 bases, there was a span of 17 bases. This CDR3 comprises 15 residues. DNA of the CDR3: TGTGCCAGCAGCGGAGGGACATTTAACGCAGAGACCCAGTACTTC. It specifies CASSGGTFNAETQYF.

This clonotype was found many times. The genes are TRBV6-2 or TRBV6-3 and TRBJ2-1; D remains ambiguous. Germline assignment: CDR1 MNHEY and CDR2 SVGEGT. V shed 0 bases and J shed 4 bases, with 7 bases lying between them. The CDR3 runs to 14 residues. The chain's CDR3 is CASSYSDGYNEQFF. CDR3 nucleotide sequence: TGTGCCAGCAGTTACTCAGATGGATACAATGAGCAGTTCTTC.